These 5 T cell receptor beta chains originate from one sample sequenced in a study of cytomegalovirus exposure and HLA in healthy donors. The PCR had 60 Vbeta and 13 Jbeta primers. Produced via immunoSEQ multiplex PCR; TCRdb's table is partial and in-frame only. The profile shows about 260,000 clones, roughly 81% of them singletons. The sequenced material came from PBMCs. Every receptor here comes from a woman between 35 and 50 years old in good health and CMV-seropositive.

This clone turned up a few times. CDR3 region: CASSLPAVGGTTEAFF. The CDR3 nucleotides are TGTGCCAGCAGCTTACCAGCGGTGGGAGGGACCACTGAAGCTTTCTTT. V is TRBV7-8 and J is TRBJ1-1; D is possibly TRBD1 (5 bases). In germline, CDR1 is SGHVS, CDR2 FQNEAQ. V was pared by 2 bases and J by 4 bases, with 17 bases between. CDR3 length: 16 residues.

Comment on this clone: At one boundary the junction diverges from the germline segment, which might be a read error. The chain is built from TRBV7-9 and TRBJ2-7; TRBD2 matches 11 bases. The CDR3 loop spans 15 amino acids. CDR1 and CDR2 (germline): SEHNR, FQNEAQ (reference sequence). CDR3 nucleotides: TGTTCCAGCAGCCCGCGACTAGCGGGATCCTACGAGCAGTACTTC. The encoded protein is CSSSPRLAGSYEQYF. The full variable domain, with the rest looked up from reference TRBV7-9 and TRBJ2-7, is DTGVSQNPRHKITKRGQNVTFRCDPISEHNRLYWYRQTLGQGPEFLTYFQNEAQLEKSRLLSDRFSAERPKGSFSTLEIQRTEQGDSAMYLCSSSPRLAGSYEQYFGPGTRLTVT.

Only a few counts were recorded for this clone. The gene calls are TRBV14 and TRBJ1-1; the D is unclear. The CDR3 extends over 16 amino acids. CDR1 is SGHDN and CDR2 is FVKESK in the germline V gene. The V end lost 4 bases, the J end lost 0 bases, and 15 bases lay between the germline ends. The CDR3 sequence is CASSLLTLQMNTEAFF. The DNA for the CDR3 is TGTGCCAGCAGCCTTCTCACCCTACAGATGAACACTGAAGCTTTCTTT.

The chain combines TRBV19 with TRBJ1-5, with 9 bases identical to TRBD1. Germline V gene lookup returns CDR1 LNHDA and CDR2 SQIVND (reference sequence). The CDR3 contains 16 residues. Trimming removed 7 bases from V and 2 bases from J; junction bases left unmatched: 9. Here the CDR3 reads CASMQTGGLGNQPQHF. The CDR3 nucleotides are TGTGCCAGTATGCAGACAGGGGGATTGGGCAATCAGCCCCAGCATTTT.

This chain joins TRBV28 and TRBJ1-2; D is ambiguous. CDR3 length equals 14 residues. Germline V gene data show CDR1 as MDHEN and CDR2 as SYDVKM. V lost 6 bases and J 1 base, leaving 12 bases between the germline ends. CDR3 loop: CASRPPGSNYGYTF. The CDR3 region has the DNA TGTGCCAGCAGACCACCCGGGAGTAACTATGGCTACACCTTC.